Detailed here is one T cell receptor beta chain. The data originate from a study of control samples from healthy donors and cancer patients. Method: immunoSEQ multiplex PCR; TCRdb's copy keeps in-frame clones and lacks some. Here the sample spans 140,000 to 150,000 clones, roughly 90% being singletons. CDR3 size: 13 residues. V lost 6 bases to trimming and J lost 7 bases, with 15 bases between them. The sample comprised blood. The chain links TRBV12-3 or TRBV12-4 to TRBJ1-1; tentative D call: TRBD1 (6 bases). This clonotype originated in a man aged 25-45 years in good health. The CDR3: CASRDSRVIEAFF. For the CDR3, the DNA is TGTGCCAGCAGGGACAGTCGGGTAATTGAAGCTTTCTTT.